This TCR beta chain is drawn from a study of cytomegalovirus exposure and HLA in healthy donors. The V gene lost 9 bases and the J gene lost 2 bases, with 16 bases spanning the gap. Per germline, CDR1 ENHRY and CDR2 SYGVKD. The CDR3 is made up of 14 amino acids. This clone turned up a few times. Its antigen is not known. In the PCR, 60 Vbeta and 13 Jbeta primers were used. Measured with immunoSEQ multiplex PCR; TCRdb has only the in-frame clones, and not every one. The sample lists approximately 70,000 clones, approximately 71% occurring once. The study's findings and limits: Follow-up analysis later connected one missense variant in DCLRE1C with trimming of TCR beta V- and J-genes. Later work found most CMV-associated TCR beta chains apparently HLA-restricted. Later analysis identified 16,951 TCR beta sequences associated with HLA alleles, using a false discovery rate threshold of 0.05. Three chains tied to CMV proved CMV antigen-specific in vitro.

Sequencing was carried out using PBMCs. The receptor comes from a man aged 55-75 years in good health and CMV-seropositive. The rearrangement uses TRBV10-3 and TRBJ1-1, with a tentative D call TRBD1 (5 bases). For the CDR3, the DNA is TGTGCCATAAAAACTCAGGGTGAAAACACTGAAGCTTTCTTT. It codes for CAIKTQGENTEAFF.